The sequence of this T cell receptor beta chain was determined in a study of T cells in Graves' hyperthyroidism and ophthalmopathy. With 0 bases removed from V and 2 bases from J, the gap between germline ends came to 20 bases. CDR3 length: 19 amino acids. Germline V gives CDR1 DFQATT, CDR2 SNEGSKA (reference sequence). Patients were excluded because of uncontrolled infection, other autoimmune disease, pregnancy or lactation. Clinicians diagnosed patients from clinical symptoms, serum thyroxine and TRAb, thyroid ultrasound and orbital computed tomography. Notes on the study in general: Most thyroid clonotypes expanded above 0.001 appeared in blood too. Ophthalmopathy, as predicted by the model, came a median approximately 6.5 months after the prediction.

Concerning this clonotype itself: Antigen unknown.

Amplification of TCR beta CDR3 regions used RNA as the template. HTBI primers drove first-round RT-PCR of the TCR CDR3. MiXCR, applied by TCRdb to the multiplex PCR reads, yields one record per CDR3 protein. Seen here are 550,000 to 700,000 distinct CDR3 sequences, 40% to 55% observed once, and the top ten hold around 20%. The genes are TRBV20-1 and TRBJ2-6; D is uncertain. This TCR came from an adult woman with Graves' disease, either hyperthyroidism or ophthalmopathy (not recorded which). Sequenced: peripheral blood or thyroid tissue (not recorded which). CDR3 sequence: CSARDAQSNFLAGANVLTF. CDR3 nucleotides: TGCAGTGCTAGAGACGCCCAGTCCAACTTCCTGGCTGGGGCCAACGTCCTGACTTTC.